A selection of T cell receptor beta chains follows, all from one sample in a study of blood T cells in healthy people across ages. Each CDR3 protein gets one entry after TCRdb re-called the 5' RACE reads with MiXCR. The sample shows about 1.6 million distinct CDR3 sequences, roughly 32% of them seen only once. The sequencing sample was made of blood. The origin of the receptors is a woman aged 25 to 39 in good health. CDR3s include the opening cysteine and the closing phenylalanine or tryptophan. D genes are given only for firm matches. For some rows the clone size is stated as once, few or many, or as a class when expanded; others skip it.

clone_size j_call d_call v_call cdr3_aa cdr3_nt
many TRBJ2-5 TRBD2 TRBV7-2 CASSVLDSGGAETQYF TGTGCCAGCAGCGTCTTAGATAGCGGGGGGGCAGAGACCCAGTACTTC
NA TRBJ2-5 NA TRBV9 CASSVAFRETQYF TGTGCCAGCAGCGTAGCCTTCCGGGAGACCCAGTACTTC
NA TRBJ2-1 TRBD1 TRBV28 CASSLRTGTSDRGGVTNEQFF TGTGCCAGCAGTTTACGAACGGGGACCTCCGACAGGGGGGGAGTTACCAATGAGCAGTTCTTC
few TRBJ2-1 NA TRBV5-1 CASSKTGQTNEQFF TGCGCCAGCAGTAAGACGGGCCAGACCAATGAGCAGTTCTTC
NA TRBJ2-2 NA TRBV18 CASSPMDATGELFF TGTGCCAGCTCACCGATGGACGCCACCGGGGAGCTGTTTTTT
NA TRBJ2-1 TRBD2 TRBV7-8 CASSLTTSGVYNEQFF TGTGCCAGCAGCTTAACGACTAGCGGGGTCTACAATGAGCAGTTCTTC
NA TRBJ1-5 NA TRBV28 CASSLSRRNQPQHF TGTGCCAGCAGTTTAAGCAGGCGCAATCAGCCCCAGCATTTT
NA TRBJ2-3 NA TRBV20-1 CSATFDPADTQYF TGCAGTGCTACTTTTGACCCGGCAGATACGCAGTATTTT
many TRBJ2-5 NA TRBV7-2 CASSLMAYGTGLGETQYF TGTGCCAGCAGCCTAATGGCTTATGGAACAGGGCTCGGGGAGACCCAGTACTTC
NA TRBJ2-1 TRBD2 TRBV7-9 CASSLVAGGPRYNEQFF TGTGCCAGCAGCTTAGTAGCGGGGGGGCCGAGGTACAATGAGCAGTTCTTC
NA TRBJ2-7 NA TRBV25-1 CASSAMTGRLGHEQYF TGTGCCAGCAGTGCAATGACGGGACGGCTAGGCCACGAGCAGTACTTC
NA TRBJ2-1 TRBD2 TRBV20-1 CSPQASGMMASYNEQFF TGCAGTCCTCAGGCTAGCGGGATGATGGCGTCATACAATGAGCAGTTCTTC
many TRBJ2-5 NA TRBV7-9 CASSSTSIDIGETQYF TGTGCCAGCAGCTCCACTAGCATAGATATAGGAGAGACCCAGTACTTC
NA TRBJ2-3 NA TRBV7-2 CASSLLRGFGDTQYF TGTGCCAGCAGCTTACTCAGAGGGTTTGGAGATACGCAGTATTTT
NA TRBJ1-5 NA TRBV6-5 CASSGGTGRTQHF TGTGCCAGCAGTGGGGGGACCGGAAGGACCCAGCATTTT
NA TRBJ2-2 TRBD2 TRBV27 CATSGGWELFF TGTGCCACCAGCGGGGGATGGGAGCTGTTTTTT
NA TRBJ2-7 NA TRBV13 CASSLAGRRGAWEQYF TGTGCCAGCAGCTTAGCGGGCCGACGGGGGGCGTGGGAGCAGTACTTC
few TRBJ2-1 TRBD2 TRBV4-2 CASGSLSGGLGNEQFF TGTGCCAGCGGGTCCCTTTCGGGGGGGCTAGGAAATGAGCAGTTCTTC
NA TRBJ2-7 TRBD2 TRBV9 CASSVGAGGYEQYF TGTGCCAGCAGCGTAGGCGCGGGAGGGTACGAGCAGTACTTC
NA TRBJ2-3 NA TRBV5-6 CASSSGPLTADTQYF TGTGCCAGCAGCTCGGGACCCTTAACCGCAGATACGCAGTATTTT
NA TRBJ1-1 NA TRBV4-1 CASSGGPVTEAFF TGCGCCAGCAGTGGGGGGCCGGTCACTGAAGCTTTCTTT
NA TRBJ1-5 NA TRBV10-1 CASIQPQHF TGCGCCAGCATACAGCCCCAGCATTTT
NA TRBJ2-5 TRBD2 TRBV7-2 CASSPDRTSGGHIQETQYF TGTGCCAGCAGTCCCGACCGGACTAGCGGGGGGCATATACAAGAGACCCAGTACTTC
NA TRBJ2-7 TRBD2 TRBV9 CASSVEASGPWGYEQYF TGTGCCAGCAGCGTAGAGGCTAGCGGGCCCTGGGGCTACGAGCAGTACTTC
NA TRBJ1-4 NA TRBV20-1 CSAVSSNEKLFF TGCAGTGCCGTATCCTCTAATGAAAAACTGTTTTTT
NA TRBJ1-1 NA TRBV20-1 CSARGGMYTEAFF TGCAGTGCTAGGGGGGGGATGTACACTGAAGCTTTCTTT
NA TRBJ2-3 TRBD2 TRBV5-1 CASSPTSLAFSDTQYF TGCGCCAGCAGCCCAACCTCACTAGCGTTCTCCGATACGCAGTATTTT
few TRBJ2-3 TRBD2 TRBV5-5 CASSLAGTSGGTDTQYF TGCGCCAGCAGCTTGGCCGGGACTAGCGGGGGCACAGATACGCAGTATTTT
NA TRBJ1-2 NA TRBV3-1 CASSQKTGPYGYTF TGTGCCAGCAGCCAAAAGACAGGCCCCTATGGCTACACCTTC
few TRBJ2-1 TRBD2 TRBV5-1 CASSLVSGSWNEQFF TGCGCCAGCAGCTTGGTGAGCGGGAGTTGGAATGAGCAGTTCTTC
few TRBJ2-7 NA TRBV20-1 CSARDRRSSSYEQYF TGCAGTGCTAGAGATCGGAGGAGTAGCTCCTACGAGCAGTACTTC
NA TRBJ2-1 NA TRBV20-1 CSARTDGDEQFF TGCAGTGCTAGGACGGATGGCGATGAGCAGTTCTTC
NA TRBJ2-2 NA TRBV28 CASSLYGRSEAGELFF TGTGCCAGCAGTTTATACGGGCGGTCAGAGGCCGGGGAGCTGTTTTTT